This T cell receptor (beta chain) was profiled in a study of blood T cell repertoires in COVID-19. Across the study: The United States, Italy and Spain provided the acute and convalescent COVID-19 samples. PBMCs, B-cell-depleted T cells, or T cells provided the cDNA or gDNA that made up the material.

As processed by the authors: The assay estimated nucleated cells by amplifying reference gene primers. Measured with immunoSEQ multiplex PCR; TCRdb has only the in-frame clones, and not every one. That table supplies the V and J calls and clone size; D and trimming were determined from the DNA. Among approximately 350,000 clones listed, about four fifths were seen once. Trimming cost V 6 bases and J 4 bases, with 13 bases left between them. Germline CDR1 SGHTA, CDR2 FQGNSA. The CDR3 totals 15 residues. The sample comprised peripheral blood. This sequence was found in a young man with active or convalescent COVID-19. V is TRBV7-2 and J is TRBJ1-6, with D possibly TRBD1 on 5 matching bases. The CDR3: CASSLSGLYNSPLHF. The DNA of the CDR3 is TGTGCCAGCAGTTTATCGGGACTGTATAATTCACCCCTCCACTTT.